This TCR beta chain was obtained from a study of regulatory T cells in long-lasting Graves disease. Time point: newly diagnosed GD, antithyroid drugs for less than 3 months. Researchers made the TCR library from RNA that was extracted from PBMCs. Construction of the TCR beta libraries employed iRepertoire HTBI primers in conjunction with Arm-PCR of CDR3 regions. One entry per CDR3 protein results from TCRdb running MiXCR on the multiplex PCR reads. The sample lists under 500,000 distinct CDR3 sequences, around 15% seen once, with about 11% in the top ten. This clonotype has just a few counts. Another study also made use of these data, one on T cells in Graves' hyperthyroidism and ophthalmopathy. This second study notes: HTBI primers drove first-round RT-PCR of the TCR CDR3.

Sequencing was performed on peripheral blood mononuclear cells (PBMCs), taken at new diagnosis, from a patient treated with antithyroid drugs. The sequence derives from a woman aged 30 to 39 with Graves disease.

CDR3: CASSIGLAGGYYNEQFF. The CDR3 region has the DNA TGTGCCAGTAGTATAGGGCTAGCGGGAGGGTATTACAATGAGCAGTTCTTC. This sequence joins TRBV19 and TRBJ2-1, with 12 bases identical to TRBD2. This CDR3 has 17 residues. Germline CDR1 and CDR2: LNHDA and SQIVND (reference sequence). The trim removed 1 base at V and 4 bases at J, leaving 5 bases unmatched.